The 17 T cell receptor beta chains below all came from one sample that was sequenced in a study of cytomegalovirus exposure and HLA in healthy donors. PCR employed 60 Vbeta and 13 Jbeta primers. Profiled with immunoSEQ multiplex PCR; TCRdb holds only in-frame clones, not every one. The sample has around 76,000 clones; about 70% are singletons. Sequenced: PBMCs. Every receptor here comes from a man in his forties in good health and CMV-seropositive.

This CDR3 is CASSLVSGPAYNEQFF. As DNA, the CDR3 is TGCGCCAGCAGCTTGGTTAGCGGGCCTGCCTACAATGAGCAGTTCTTC. J is TRBJ2-1 and V is TRBV5-1, with 7 nucleotides matching TRBD2. CDR3 size: 16 residues. With 0 bases clipped from V and 2 bases from J, the junction kept 5 bases outside the gene matches. Germline loops: CDR1 SGHRS, CDR2 YFSETQ.

This clone has a handful of counts. The rearrangement uses TRBV29-1 and TRBJ2-2, with D possibly matching TRBD1 (6 bases). With 7 bases removed from V and 7 bases from J, the gap between germline ends came to 13 bases. The CDR3 runs 12 residues. Germline-derived CDR1 and CDR2 are SQVTM and ANQGSEA. The CDR3 region is CSAGTGSGELFF. The CDR3 DNA follows: TGCAGCGCCGGAACAGGGAGCGGGGAGCTGTTTTTT.

The chain is built from TRBV2 and TRBJ1-1; 7 nucleotides match TRBD1. The germline CDR1 and CDR2 sequences are SNHLY and FYNNEI. This CDR3 has 15 residues. Trimming at V came to 6 bases and at J to 4 bases, leaving 11 bases not matched to a gene. The CDR3 loop reads CASSRERGQSTEAFF. The DNA for the CDR3 is TGTGCCAGCAGCAGAGAGAGGGGGCAGAGCACTGAAGCTTTCTTT. Filled out from reference TRBV2 and TRBJ1-1, the complete variable domain reads EPEVTQTPSHQVTQMGQEVILRCVPISNHLYFYWYRQILGQKVEFLVSFYNNEISEKSEIFDDQFSVERPDGSNFTLKIRSTKLEDSAMYFCASSRERGQSTEAFFGQGTRLTVV.

This chain connects TRBV30 to TRBJ2-7; no firm D call. The CDR3 runs 12 residues. CDR1 and CDR2 (germline): GTSNPN, SVGIG (reference sequence). V lost 2 bases and J lost 6, with 11 bases in between. The CDR3 DNA sequence: TGTGCCTGGAGTCTGGCAGGTGCCGAGCAGTACTTC. This translates into CAWSLAGAEQYF.

The chain combines TRBV9 with TRBJ1-2, with 7 bases matching TRBD1. This CDR3 contains 14 residues. V gave up 4 bases and J gave up 5 bases; unmatched junction bases: 8. The V gene's germline CDR1 is SGDLS and CDR2 YYNGEE. CDR3 DNA sequence: TGTGCCAGCAGCACTCAGGGGGTAGGGTATGGCTACACCTTC. Protein product: CASSTQGVGYGYTF. Drawing the rest from reference TRBV9 and TRBJ1-2, the complete variable domain is DSGVTQTPKHLITATGQRVTLRCSPRSGDLSVYWYQQSLDQGLQFLIQYYNGEERAKGNILERFSAQQFPDLHSELNLSSLELGDSALYFCASSTQGVGYGYTFGSGTRLTVV.

This chain uses TRBV23-1 with TRBJ2-2; D ambiguous. TRBV23-1 is labeled an ORF, and its function is uncertain. CDR3 length equals 16 residues. The V end was cut by 0 bases, the J end by 2 bases, with 10 bases between. The CDR3 DNA reads TGCGCCAGCAGTCAATCGTGTGGAGAAAACACCGGGGAGCTGTTTTTT. As protein: CASSQSCGENTGELFF.

The rearrangement links TRBV5-4 to TRBJ2-3; 9 bases are a match to TRBD2. Germline CDR1 reads SGHNT; CDR2 reads YYREEE (reference sequence). After removal of 4 bases from V and 0 bases from J, the junction contained 9 bases not matched to a gene. The CDR3 runs 17 residues. In DNA, the CDR3 is TGTGCCAGCAGCCCACCACTTAGCGGGGGAAGCACAGATACGCAGTATTTT. Translated: CASSPPLSGGSTDTQYF.

V usage is TRBV13 and J usage is TRBJ1-6, with unresolved D. The CDR3 extends over 15 amino acids. Germline-derived CDR1 and CDR2 are PRHDT and FYEKMQ (reference sequence). With 4 bases removed from V and 10 bases from J, the gap between germline ends came to 17 bases. The CDR3 region is CASSSGLDRGSPLHF. The CDR3 DNA sequence: TGTGCCAGCAGCTCCGGGTTAGATCGGGGATCACCCCTCCACTTT.

The J gene is TRBJ2-3, the V gene TRBV29-1, with D tentatively TRBD1 (5 bases). The CDR3 length is 11 residues. CDR1 SQVTM and CDR2 ANQGSEA come from the germline V gene. The V gene lost 4 bases and the J gene lost 11 bases, with 13 bases spanning the gap. This chain's CDR3 is CSVVDSRRQYF. The CDR3, as DNA: TGCAGCGTTGTCGACAGCCGTAGGCAGTATTTT.

The chain has TRBV6-6 and TRBJ2-7, with 7 nucleotides matching TRBD2. J gave up 4 bases and V 0 bases, and 3 bases lay outside the gene matches. CDR1 MNHNY and CDR2 SVGAGI come from the germline V gene (reference sequence). The CDR3 covers 14 residues. The DNA for the CDR3 is TGTGCCAGCAGTTACTCGACTAGCAGTTACGAGCAGTACTTC. The encoded protein is CASSYSTSSYEQYF.

The gene calls are TRBV10-3 and TRBJ1-5; 11 bases are shared with TRBD1. The germline gives CDR1 ENHRY, CDR2 SYGVKD. The CDR3 spans 14 residues. Germline trimming cut 6 bases from V and 5 bases from J; bases unmatched to any gene: 3. The CDR3 here is CAISRTGGDQPQHF. CDR3 sequence (DNA): TGTGCCATCAGCAGGACAGGGGGCGATCAGCCCCAGCATTTT.

The chain couples TRBV9 to TRBJ1-1, with 7 bases identical to TRBD1. There are 16 residues in the CDR3. V lost 0 bases, J lost 11 bases, and 16 bases stayed unmatched. Germline V gene data show CDR1 as SGDLS and CDR2 as YYNGEE. This chain's CDR3 is CASSVDSTGTASAAFF. CDR3 sequence (DNA): TGTGCCAGCAGCGTAGATTCGACCGGGACAGCGTCTGCGGCTTTCTTT.

The chain employs TRBV5-3 and TRBJ2-1; possible D gene TRBD2, 7 bases. TRBV5-3 is assigned to the ORF class and has an uncertain function. The CDR3 is made up of 16 amino acids. The V end was cut by 10 bases, the J end by 1 base, with 21 bases between. The CDR3 protein is CAGRGTRQLSYNEQFF. CDR3 sequence (DNA): TGTGCCGGGAGGGGGACTCGACAGCTATCCTACAATGAGCAGTTCTTC.

V and J are TRBV6-1 and TRBJ2-7; D is possibly TRBD1 (5 bases). This CDR3 spans 12 amino acids. Germline CDR1 and CDR2: MNHNS and SASEGT. V was shortened by 4 bases and J by 3 bases, with 7 bases between the two germline ends. The CDR3 coding sequence is TGTGCCAGCAGTGGAAGGGGCTACGAGCAGTACTTC. It specifies CASSGRGYEQYF.

The chain uses TRBV7-6 and TRBJ1-3, with 7 bases aligning to TRBD1. The V gene's germline CDR1 is SGHVS and CDR2 FNYEAQ. Germline trimming cut 5 bases from V and 0 bases from J; bases unmatched to any gene: 10. The CDR3 contains 17 residues. CDR3 residues: CASSATGQPLSGNTIYF. CDR3 coding DNA: TGTGCCAGCAGCGCCACGGGACAGCCACTCTCTGGAAACACCATATATTTT.

This clone was seen more than once but under ten times. The chain employs TRBV9 and TRBJ1-4, with D perhaps matching TRBD1 (6 bases). Trimming left V 3 bases short and J 0 bases short, with 9 bases between. CDR1 SGDLS and CDR2 YYNGEE come from the germline V gene. CDR3 length: 15 residues. In DNA form, the CDR3 reads TGTGCCAGCAGCGCCGGACAGTCAACTAATGAAAAACTGTTTTTT. It encodes CASSAGQSTNEKLFF.

The chain recombines TRBV9 with TRBJ2-5, with D maybe TRBD2 (6 bases). The CDR3 contains 16 residues. The V and J ends lost 4 bases and 5 bases respectively, with 21 bases between them. In germline, CDR1 is SGDLS, CDR2 YYNGEE. CDR3 DNA sequence: TGTGCCAGCAGCACAACGGGACTCGCCGGTACGGAGACCCAGTACTTC. Its protein is CASSTTGLAGTETQYF.